A single sample gave rise to the 32 T cell receptor beta chains below, sequenced in a study of blood T cell repertoires in COVID-19 (dated by TCRdb to the early 2020s). Library prep was done by the immunoSEQ multiplex PCR assay. TCRdb mirrors the immuneACCESS table, restricted to in-frame sequences. Some clones are absent from its copies; in checked studies, under half trace to an unresolved V gene, and the reason for the others is unknown. The table for this sample lists about 120,000 clones; around 78% of them were counted only once. The biggest ten clones account for about 2% of the sample. The source material was peripheral blood. Receptors originate from a man between 65 and 80 years old with acute or convalescent COVID-19.

V gene TRBV11-2 combines with J gene TRBJ2-7; 8 bases are a match to TRBD2. Germline values: CDR1 SGHAT, CDR2 FQNNGV. The CDR3 runs to 19 residues. J lost 5 bases, V lost 2 bases, and 20 bases had no gene match. The CDR3, as DNA: TGTGCCAGCAGCTTAATTTGGGACCGGGAGGGAAGGGTCAACCACGAGCAGTACTTC. Its translation: CASSLIWDREGRVNHEQYF.

In DNA, the CDR3 is TGCGCCAGCAGCCAAGTTTTCGGGAGTGGGGATTCACCCCTCCACTTT. Translation: CASSQVFGSGDSPLHF. The chain combines TRBV4-3 with TRBJ1-6; D unclear. V dropped 1 base and J dropped 8 bases, with 15 bases sitting between them. Germline-derived CDR1 and CDR2 are LGHNA and YSLEER. This CDR3 spans 16 amino acids.

The genes are TRBV29-1 and TRBJ2-7; D may be TRBD1 (5 bases). Trimming stripped 5 bases from V and 7 bases from J, with 18 bases between. The CDR3 is 13 residues long. Germline CDR1 reads SQVTM; CDR2 reads ANQGSEA. The CDR3 sequence: CSVTQDLYSEQYF. The CDR3 region has the DNA TGCAGCGTTACACAGGATTTGTATTCTGAGCAGTACTTC.

V usage is TRBV6-6 and J usage is TRBJ1-5; maybe TRBD1 (6 bases). Per germline, CDR1 MNHNY and CDR2 SVGAGI (reference sequence). The length of the CDR3 is 14 residues. V was pared by 7 bases and J by 4 bases, with 14 bases between. The CDR3 DNA reads TGTGCCAGCATCACAAGGGGGTCAAATCAGCCCCAGCATTTT. This sequence encodes CASITRGSNQPQHF.

The genes are TRBV11-3 and TRBJ2-7, with 9 bases matching TRBD1. Germline values: CDR1 SGHNT, CDR2 YENEEA. With V trimmed by 4 bases and J by 2 bases, 9 bases remained unmatched. This CDR3 has 16 residues. CDR3 in amino acids: CASSSPIGTGTYEQYF. CDR3 nucleotide sequence: TGTGCCAGCAGCTCACCTATCGGGACAGGGACCTACGAGCAGTACTTC.

The CDR3 sequence: CASSLAGNEKLFF. CDR3 bases: TGCGCCAGCAGCTTGGCGGGTAATGAAAAACTGTTTTTT. The chain carries TRBV5-1 and TRBJ1-4; D uncertain. The CDR3 is 13 amino acids. V was clipped by 0 bases and J by 4 bases, with 4 bases between them. In germline, CDR1 is SGHRS, CDR2 YFSETQ.

This clone showed up many times. J is TRBJ1-2 and V is TRBV2, with TRBD1 matching 7 bases. J gave up 7 bases and V 8 bases, and 16 bases lay outside the gene matches. CDR1 is SNHLY and CDR2 is FYNNEI in the germline V gene. The CDR3 loop spans 15 amino acids. CDR3 sequence: CASLRDRGIGFGYTF. The CDR3 coding sequence is TGTGCCAGCTTGAGGGACAGAGGTATCGGGTTTGGCTACACCTTC.

The chain employs TRBV7-2 and TRBJ2-5, with D unclear. CDR1 and CDR2 from the germline V gene are SGHTA and FQGNSA. V was cut by 10 bases and J by 7 bases, with 7 bases left in between. This CDR3 region has 9 residues. The CDR3 sequence: CATPLTQYF. The CDR3 nucleotides are TGTGCCACCCCTTTGACCCAGTACTTC.

The CDR3 loop reads CASSEQMVGGYGYTF. The CDR3 bases are TGTGCCAGCAGTGAACAAATGGTAGGGGGCTATGGCTACACCTTC. J is TRBJ1-2 and V is TRBV2; possibly TRBD1 for D (6 bases). This CDR3 has 15 residues. Trimming shortened V by 2 bases and J by 4 bases, and 14 bases separated the two germline ends. Germline V gives CDR1 SNHLY, CDR2 FYNNEI. Drawing the rest from reference TRBV2 and TRBJ1-2, the complete variable domain is EPEVTQTPSHQVTQMGQEVILRCVPISNHLYFYWYRQILGQKVEFLVSFYNNEISEKSEIFDDQFSVERPDGSNFTLKIRSTKLEDSAMYFCASSEQMVGGYGYTFGSGTRLTVV.

The chain uses TRBV7-2 and TRBJ1-6, with 8 bases fitting TRBD1. With 5 bases clipped from V and 10 bases from J, the junction kept 10 bases outside the gene matches. CDR1 and CDR2 (germline): SGHTA, FQGNSA. There are 15 residues in the CDR3. The CDR3: CASSPRRQGLSPLHF. CDR3 nucleotide sequence: TGTGCCAGCAGCCCCCGGCGACAGGGGCTGTCACCCCTCCACTTT.

The chain couples TRBV19 to TRBJ1-1; D is uncertain. V lost 6 bases, J lost 11 bases, and 13 bases lay in between. Germline V CDR1 and CDR2: LNHDA, SQIVND (reference sequence). The CDR3 consists of 11 residues. The CDR3, as DNA: TGTGCCAGTAGACTAGGTCCTGGGGCTTTCTTT. It codes for CASRLGPGAFF.

The rearrangement uses TRBV30 and TRBJ2-1; D ambiguous. The CDR3 extends over 13 amino acids. The V gene's germline CDR1 is GTSNPN and CDR2 SVGIG (reference sequence). Trimming cost V 7 bases and J 0 bases, with 10 bases left between them. Here the CDR3 DNA reads TGTGCCTTATCTAAGAGCTCCTACAATGAGCAGTTCTTC. Encoded protein: CALSKSSYNEQFF.

V is TRBV11-1 and J is TRBJ2-2; 8 nucleotides align to TRBD2. J gave up 6 bases and V 4 bases, and 4 bases lay outside the gene matches. CDR3 size: 14 residues. Germline V CDR1 and CDR2: SGHAT, FQDESV (reference sequence). Here the CDR3 reads CASSYRGGSGELFF. The CDR3 DNA reads as TGTGCCAGCAGCTACCGGGGGGGGTCCGGGGAGCTGTTTTTT.

This sequence joins TRBV19 and TRBJ1-5; no firm D call. The CDR3 runs to 13 residues. Trimming cost V 11 bases and J 7 bases, with 18 bases left between them. CDR1 and CDR2 from the germline V gene are LNHDA and SQIVND (reference sequence). CDR3 sequence: CAGASKAEQPQHF. The CDR3 region has the DNA TGTGCCGGAGCCTCCAAGGCGGAACAGCCCCAGCATTTT.

The V and J genes are TRBV7-9 and TRBJ1-4; D perhaps matches TRBD1 (5 bases). The germline V and J ends were trimmed by 5 bases and 7 bases, with 14 bases remaining between them. CDR3 size: 14 residues. The germline V gene has CDR1 SEHNR and CDR2 FQNEAQ (reference sequence). The CDR3 DNA reads TGTGCCAGCAGCCAAGGGGTGGCCGGTGAAAAACTGTTTTTT. It encodes CASSQGVAGEKLFF.

The chain couples TRBV5-4 to TRBJ1-5; no clear D gene. The CDR3 is made up of 13 amino acids. Germline CDR1 SGHNT, CDR2 YYREEE (reference sequence). The ends were cut back, 2 bases at V and 4 bases at J, with 7 bases in the middle. CDR3 protein: CASSFGGNQPQHF. CDR3 nucleotides: TGTGCCAGCAGCTTTGGCGGTAATCAGCCCCAGCATTTT. Drawing the rest from reference TRBV5-4 and TRBJ1-5, the complete variable domain is ETGVTQSPTHLIKTRGQQVTLRCSSQSGHNTVSWYQQALGQGPQFIFQYYREEENGRGNFPPRFSGLQFPNYSSELNVNALELDDSALYLCASSFGGNQPQHFGDGTRLSIL.

This clone has a handful of counts. V and J are TRBV25-1 and TRBJ2-1; possible D gene TRBD2, 5 bases. Trimming stripped 2 bases from V and 7 bases from J, with 15 bases between. This CDR3 spans 15 amino acids. Germline CDR1 and CDR2: MGHDK and SYGVNS. The CDR3 here is CASSEPGSQANEQFF. DNA for the CDR3: TGTGCCAGCAGTGAACCGGGGTCCCAGGCAAATGAGCAGTTCTTC.

The chain uses TRBV5-1 and TRBJ2-7; TRBD1 agrees at 9 bases. CDR1 and CDR2 (germline): SGHRS, YFSETQ. V lost 2 bases to trimming and J lost 3 bases; unmatched junction nucleotides: 6. The CDR3 loop spans 15 amino acids. The CDR3, as DNA: TGCGCCAGCAGCTTATTTGAGGGACAGGGCTACGAGCAGTACTTC. It translates to CASSLFEGQGYEQYF.

The chain combines TRBV7-2 with TRBJ2-1; possible D gene TRBD1, 6 bases. V dropped 5 bases and J dropped 4 bases, with 18 bases sitting between them. CDR1 SGHTA and CDR2 FQGNSA come from the germline V gene. The CDR3 runs to 16 residues. The CDR3 coding sequence is TGTGCCAGCAGCAAGGCAGGGGTTAGCCGTTACAATGAGCAGTTCTTC. Its protein is CASSKAGVSRYNEQFF.

The rearrangement links TRBV7-9 to TRBJ2-5, with 9 positions matching TRBD1. CDR3 length equals 15 residues. J gave up 1 base and V 1 base, and 1 base lay outside the gene matches. The germline V gene has CDR1 SEHNR and CDR2 FQNEAQ (reference sequence). The CDR3 sequence is CASSLGDRVQETQYF. The CDR3 region has the DNA TGTGCCAGCAGCTTAGGGGACAGGGTCCAAGAGACCCAGTACTTC.

This chain connects TRBV11-1 to TRBJ1-2, with 9 bases that match TRBD1. In germline, CDR1 is SGHAT, CDR2 FQDESV (reference sequence). The CDR3 length is 13 residues. The ends lost 5 bases at V and 6 bases at J; junction bases unmatched: 4. The CDR3 is CASSADRGNGYTF. CDR3 bases: TGTGCCAGCAGCGCGGACAGGGGAAATGGCTACACCTTC.

V usage is TRBV10-3 and J usage is TRBJ2-7; 8 bases are a match to TRBD1. Germline CDR1 is ENHRY and CDR2 is SYGVKD. With 10 bases clipped from V and 5 bases from J, the junction kept 13 bases outside the gene matches. This CDR3 is built from 14 residues. CDR3 DNA: TGTGCCACTTACCGGGACAGGAGTGCCCACGAGCAGTACTTC. Protein: CATYRDRSAHEQYF.

The V gene is TRBV5-5, the J gene TRBJ1-3; D remains unclear. Germline V gene data show CDR1 as SGHKS and CDR2 as YYEKEE (reference sequence). Trimming took off 4 bases at V and 0 bases at J, with 17 bases between the two ends. This CDR3 region has 17 residues. In nucleotides, the CDR3 is TGTGCCAGCAGCCGCGGGCCCTCTCTTGACTCTGGAAACACCATATATTTT. This gives the protein CASSRGPSLDSGNTIYF.

This clone was detected a few times. The V and J genes are TRBV27 and TRBJ2-1, with D perhaps matching TRBD2 (6 bases). Trimming cost V 6 bases and J 7 bases, with 19 bases left between them. Germline-derived CDR1 and CDR2 are MNHEY and SMNVEV (reference sequence). The CDR3 has 15 amino acids. The CDR3 nucleotides read TGTGCCAGCAGGAGATTGGAGGTGGAGGGGAATGAGCAGTTCTTC. It encodes CASRRLEVEGNEQFF.

CDR3 sequence (DNA): TGTGCCAGCAGCTCCACTAGCGGGGTCGTGGAGACCCAGTACTTC. Translated, it gives CASSSTSGVVETQYF. The rearrangement uses TRBV2 and TRBJ2-5; 10 bases fit TRBD2. The V gene's germline CDR1 is SNHLY and CDR2 FYNNEI. Losses at the gene ends were 6 bases for V and 5 bases for J; bases not matched to a gene: 9. There are 15 residues in the CDR3.

The genes are TRBV19 and TRBJ2-2, with 8 positions matching TRBD1. The length of the CDR3 is 14 residues. Germline V gene data show CDR1 as LNHDA and CDR2 as SQIVND (reference sequence). V dropped 10 bases and J dropped 4; count of bases not matched to a gene: 8. This chain's CDR3 is CATSATGATGELFF. DNA for the CDR3: TGTGCCACCTCTGCGACAGGGGCCACCGGGGAGCTGTTTTTT.

This chain joins TRBV7-3 and TRBJ1-6; D is perhaps TRBD1 (6 bases). This CDR3 is 15 amino acids long. Trimming took off 5 bases at V and 10 bases at J, with 18 bases between the two ends. The germline CDR1 and CDR2 sequences are SGHTA and FQGTGA. CDR3 loop: CASSASTRGFSPLHF. CDR3 in DNA: TGTGCCAGCAGCGCCAGCACCAGGGGTTTCTCACCCCTCCACTTT.

The chain has TRBV27 and TRBJ1-5; D gene ambiguous. Trimming took off 4 bases at V and 2 bases at J, with 18 bases between the two ends. The germline V gene encodes CDR1 MNHEY and CDR2 SMNVEV (reference sequence). The CDR3 is 17 amino acids. The CDR3 region has the DNA TGTGCCAGCAGTTCATCTTATGTCGAGCTGGGCAATCAGCCCCAGCATTTT. Protein: CASSSSYVELGNQPQHF.

The V call is TRBV5-6, the J call TRBJ1-5, with D possibly being TRBD1 (6 bases). Germline CDR1 is SGHDT and CDR2 is YYEEEE. Trimming pared 3 bases from V and 2 bases from J, leaving 9 bases between. The CDR3 has 14 amino acids. CDR3 protein: CASSYNRGNQPQHF. CDR3 DNA: TGTGCCAGCAGCTACAACAGGGGCAATCAGCCCCAGCATTTT.

The V and J genes are TRBV18 and TRBJ1-5; D gene uncertain. The V end was cut by 2 bases, the J end by 5 bases, with 10 bases between. This CDR3 spans 14 amino acids. Looked up from germline, CDR1 is KGHSH and CDR2 is LQKENI. In DNA form, the CDR3 reads TGTGCCAGCTCACCAGGGCTCGCCGATCAGCCCCAGCATTTT. Its translation is CASSPGLADQPQHF.

The rearrangement uses TRBV6-2 or TRBV6-3 and TRBJ1-2; unclear D gene. The CDR3 length is 13 residues. V was shortened by 0 bases and J by 8 bases, with 10 bases between the two germline ends. Germline V gives CDR1 MNHEY, CDR2 SVGEGT. The DNA of the CDR3 is TGTGCCAGCAGTTACTCGAGCGGGATCGGCTACACCTTC. It encodes CASSYSSGIGYTF.

This chain uses TRBV5-6 with TRBJ2-3, with 11 bases lining up with TRBD2. Germline loops: CDR1 SGHDT, CDR2 YYEEEE. V was clipped by 2 bases and J by 6 bases; unmatched bases: 8. This CDR3 region has 16 residues. In DNA, the CDR3 is TGTGCCAGCAGCTTTATAGCGGGGGGGCCTTACGATACGCAGTATTTT. This translates into CASSFIAGGPYDTQYF.